The 13 T cell receptor beta chains in this list originate from one sample, sequenced in a study of spatial heterogeneity in lung cancer (dated by TCRdb to about 2019). Libraries were constructed by 5' RACE. Reads for this sample came from a NextSeq 500. In-frame beta chains were kept once TCRdb had trimmed the public reads at Q25 with fastp and called clones with MiXCR. Duplicate CDR3 protein sequences are folded into a single record with the most common DNA and genes. The sample table lists about 9,800 distinct CDR3 sequences, 54% of them with a count of one. Around 28% of the sample belongs to the ten largest clones. What these receptors recognize is not known. This sample's time point label indicates: sample taken at primary tumor resection. The research as a whole found: The tumor nonsynonymous mutation count correlated with the number of expanded intratumoral alpha and beta TCRs.

The starting material was lung tumor tissue, obtained at surgery. These receptors all come from a female donor with early-stage non-small cell lung cancer.

Details on this clonotype: The library was built for alpha chains, so this beta chain is an off-target read and its size means little. The chain combines TRBV20-1 with TRBJ2-1; 9 bases map to TRBD1. V shed 1 base, J shed 5 bases, and the junction held 0 bases outside the gene matches. Germline CDR1 reads DFQATT; CDR2 reads SNEGSKA (reference sequence). The CDR3 extends over 13 amino acids. CDR3 DNA: TGCAGTGCTAGAGGGACAGGGGACAATGAGCAGTTCTTC. It is translated as CSARGTGDNEQFF.

This clonotype has more than one count but fewer than ten. This beta chain is a stray sequence in a library constructed for alpha chains; its clone size is not meaningful. The chain joins TRBV7-9 to TRBJ2-5; D not resolved. V was trimmed by 4 bases and J by 1 base, leaving 10 bases between them. The CDR3 is 14 amino acids. Germline loops: CDR1 SEHNR, CDR2 FQNEAQ (reference sequence). The CDR3 spells CASSSWSAQETQYF. DNA of the CDR3: TGTGCCAGCAGCTCCTGGTCGGCCCAAGAGACCCAGTACTTC.

This clonotype qualifies as medium-sized. Being off target in a library aimed at alpha chains, this beta chain has a size of little meaning. The rearrangement uses TRBV3-1 and TRBJ2-7; D remains unclear. From germline, CDR1 is LGHDT and CDR2 YNNKEL (reference sequence). This CDR3 region has 14 residues. Deletions cut 0 bases from V and 5 bases from J, with 11 bases between. The CDR3 bases are TGTGCCAGCAGCCAAGATCGCAGGCTCCACGAGCAGTACTTC. Amino acids: CASSQDRRLHEQYF.

On this clonotype: With the library built for alpha chains, this beta chain is off target and its frequency is not meaningful. The J gene is TRBJ2-7, the V gene TRBV3-1; 9 bases map to TRBD1. CDR3 length: 13 amino acids. The germline V gene encodes CDR1 LGHDT and CDR2 YNNKEL (reference sequence). J lost 3 bases, V lost 4 bases, and 1 base had no gene match. For the CDR3, the DNA is TGTGCCAGCAGCCGGGGACAGGGCTACGAGCAGTACTTC. It codes for CASSRGQGYEQYF.

The table lists this clonotype with a few counts. This beta chain is a stray sequence in a library constructed for alpha chains; its clone size is not meaningful. The chain links TRBV20-1 to TRBJ1-5; D uncertain. The length of the CDR3 is 15 residues. CDR1 and CDR2 (germline): DFQATT, SNEGSKA (reference sequence). V shed 0 bases and J shed 3 bases, with 12 bases lying between them. The CDR3 DNA sequence: TGCAGTGCTAGAGATATGGGGAAGCCCAATCAGCCCCAGCATTTT. This sequence encodes CSARDMGKPNQPQHF.

For this clonotype: Because this beta chain is a stray read in a library intended to capture alpha chains, its abundance should not be given much weight. This chain connects TRBV5-1 to TRBJ1-3; D uncertain. The CDR3 is 17 residues long. V dropped 0 bases and J dropped 0 bases, with 13 bases sitting between them. CDR1 and CDR2 (germline): SGHRS, YFSETQ. DNA of the CDR3: TGCGCCAGCAGCTTGGGTCGGAGTCCCCGCTCTGGAAACACCATATATTTT. As protein: CASSLGRSPRSGNTIYF.

In regard to this clonotype: For a library built for alpha chains, this beta chain is a stray read; little rests on its size. The CDR3 here is CASRSGSSYNSPLHF. The CDR3 coding sequence is TGTGCCAGCAGGTCCGGGAGCTCCTATAATTCACCCCTCCACTTT. The chain uses TRBV6-5 and TRBJ1-6; no firm D call. Trimming took 6 bases from V and 0 from J, leaving 9 bases between them. CDR3 size: 15 residues. CDR1 is MNHEY, CDR2 SVGAGI, per germline.

Regarding this clonotype: This beta chain came through as a stray read in a library set up for alpha chains, and its size says little. V and J are TRBV20-1 and TRBJ2-3; D might be TRBD1 (6 bases). This CDR3 spans 15 amino acids. Trimming shortened V by 6 bases and J by 4 bases, and 20 bases separated the two germline ends. Germline CDR1 is DFQATT and CDR2 is SNEGSKA (reference sequence). The CDR3 sequence is CSARPTQGWADTQYF. The CDR3 DNA is TGCAGTGCCAGGCCCACACAGGGCTGGGCAGATACGCAGTATTTT.

Worth noting for this clonotype: This beta chain is a stray sequence in a library constructed for alpha chains; its clone size is not meaningful. This chain uses TRBV15 with TRBJ1-6, with 8 bases identical to TRBD1. The CDR3 is 14 residues long. V lost 8 bases and J lost 7; bases outside the gene matches: 7. Germline CDR1 and CDR2: LNHNV and YYDKDF (reference sequence). Here the CDR3 reads CATGIGQGNSPLHF. CDR3 DNA sequence: TGTGCCACCGGGATCGGACAGGGAAATTCACCCCTCCACTTT.

On this clonotype: This beta chain is a stray read from a library made for alpha chains; its abundance is not meaningful. The V call is TRBV28, the J call TRBJ1-2; no definite D call. This CDR3 is 15 amino acids long. V was cut by 6 bases and J by 4 bases, with 18 bases left in between. Germline lookup yields CDR1 MDHEN and CDR2 SYDVKM. The CDR3 nucleotides are TGTGCCAGCAGCCCTCCCGTGGGAGGCCCCTATGGCTACACCTTC. Translated: CASSPPVGGPYGYTF.

About this clonotype itself: This beta chain appears as a stray read in a library generated for alpha chains; its size is not informative. The V gene is TRBV13, the J gene TRBJ2-3, with D tentatively TRBD2 (5 bases). Trimming shortened V by 5 bases and J by 2 bases, and 14 bases separated the two germline ends. The CDR3 has 15 residues. Germline V CDR1 and CDR2: PRHDT, FYEKMQ (reference sequence). CDR3 protein: CASSDYRRPTDTQYF. The CDR3 DNA is TGTGCCAGCAGCGACTACCGAAGGCCCACAGATACGCAGTATTTT.

Points on this clonotype: The library was designed around alpha chains, so this beta chain is a stray read whose abundance carries little weight. V usage is TRBV4-3 and J usage is TRBJ1-4; unclear D gene. CDR1 and CDR2 from the germline V gene are LGHNA and YSLEER. This CDR3 is built from 15 residues. The V and J ends lost 0 bases and 11 bases respectively, with 16 bases between them. The CDR3 loop is CASSQDGLRMNKLFF. The CDR3 DNA reads TGCGCCAGCAGCCAAGATGGCCTTCGAATGAATAAACTGTTTTTT.

As regards this clonotype: A library made for alpha chains picked up this beta chain off target, so its size means little. The chain is built from TRBV7-9 and TRBJ2-7; unclear D gene. V lost 2 bases, J lost 7 bases, and 21 bases lay in between. Germline V gives CDR1 SEHNR, CDR2 FQNEAQ (reference sequence). There are 16 residues in the CDR3. The DNA for the CDR3 is TGTGCCAGCAGCTTATGGTCCCACCGCTATCTGGGGGAGCAGTACTTC. Protein product: CASSLWSHRYLGEQYF.